These 27 T cell receptor beta chains were sequenced from one sample in a study of cytomegalovirus exposure and HLA in healthy donors. 13 Jbeta primers and 60 Vbeta primers were used for the PCR. The table came from immunoSEQ multiplex PCR; TCRdb's copy has only in-frame clones and leaves some out. The table records some 140,000 clones, approximately 80% of them present only once. Input material: PBMCs. The receptors were gathered from a man aged 30-40 years in good health and CMV-seronegative.

The chain has TRBV7-8 and TRBJ2-6, with 8 nucleotides matching TRBD1. This CDR3 is 18 amino acids long. With V trimmed by 1 base and J by 0 bases, 5 bases remained unmatched. Germline V gene sequence: CDR1 SGHVS, CDR2 FQNEAQ. CDR3 loop: CASSLEDRVYSGANVLTF. CDR3 coding DNA: TGTGCCAGCAGCTTAGAGGACAGGGTATACTCTGGGGCCAACGTCCTGACTTTC.

The CDR3 bases are TGTGCCAGCAGCCCCCAATTGATTAGTCGGGAGACCCAGTACTTC. Its protein is CASSPQLISRETQYF. V gene TRBV6-1 combines with J gene TRBJ2-5; D call uncertain. Trimming shortened V by 6 bases and J by 5 bases, and 19 bases separated the two germline ends. CDR1 is MNHNS, CDR2 SASEGT, per germline. This CDR3 spans 15 amino acids.

In its sample, this clone was seen a few times. The V and J genes are TRBV6-1 and TRBJ2-5; 9 bases line up with TRBD2. Germline V gene sequence: CDR1 MNHNS, CDR2 SASEGT. The CDR3 is made up of 16 amino acids. V lost 3 bases to trimming and J lost 1 base; unmatched junction nucleotides: 6. The CDR3 protein is CASSDLASGVQETQYF. In DNA, the CDR3 is TGTGCCAGCAGTGATCTGGCTAGCGGGGTCCAAGAGACCCAGTACTTC.

This chain uses TRBV5-1 with TRBJ1-2; D gene uncertain. Germline assignment: CDR1 SGHRS and CDR2 YFSETQ. V lost 0 bases, J lost 3 bases, and 9 bases lay in between. This CDR3 region has 14 residues. This chain's CDR3 is CASSLATVDYGYTF. DNA of the CDR3: TGCGCCAGCAGCTTGGCCACGGTGGACTATGGCTACACCTTC.

This clone was seen more than once but under ten times. CDR3 sequence: CASREYRGYTF. The CDR3 DNA reads as TGTGCCAGCAGGGAATATAGAGGCTACACCTTC. V usage is TRBV2 and J usage is TRBJ1-2; D remains ambiguous. Between the trimmed V and J ends, which lost 6 bases and 8 bases, there was a span of 10 bases. CDR3 length: 11 residues. CDR1 is SNHLY and CDR2 is FYNNEI in the germline V gene.

The chain recombines TRBV5-8 with TRBJ2-5; a possible D gene is TRBD2 (7 bases). The CDR3 is 15 amino acids. The germline CDR1 and CDR2 sequences are SGHTS and YDEGEE. V was pared by 1 base and J by 1 base, with 11 bases between. This chain's CDR3 is CASSLTGRAQETQYF. The CDR3, as DNA: TGTGCCAGCAGCTTGACAGGGAGGGCCCAAGAGACCCAGTACTTC.

The chain has TRBV4-1 and TRBJ2-2; D may be TRBD1 (5 bases). Germline V gene sequence: CDR1 MGHRA, CDR2 YSYEKL. Trimming stripped 1 base from V and 4 bases from J, with 7 bases between. There are 14 residues in the CDR3. CDR3 nucleotide sequence: TGCGCCAGCAGCCAAGTTCAGGGCACCGGGGAGCTGTTTTTT. Translation gives CASSQVQGTGELFF.

The table lists this clone with a few counts. The chain links TRBV6-5 to TRBJ2-7; D not resolved. Trimming stripped 6 bases from V and 0 bases from J, with 12 bases between. CDR3 length equals 14 residues. The V gene's germline CDR1 is MNHEY and CDR2 SVGAGI. The CDR3 coding sequence is TGTGCCAGCAGCATAAGCCCTAGCTCCTACGAGCAGTACTTC. Encoded protein: CASSISPSSYEQYF.

This chain's CDR3 is CASSPLQGSAGELFF. CDR3 coding DNA: TGTGCCAGCAGCCCCCTACAGGGTTCGGCCGGGGAGCTGTTTTTT. The chain links TRBV11-3 to TRBJ2-2; perhaps TRBD1 as D (6 bases). The V gene lost 5 bases and the J gene lost 6 bases, with 16 bases spanning the gap. The CDR3 runs 15 residues. Germline loops: CDR1 SGHNT, CDR2 YENEEA.

This chain joins TRBV9 and TRBJ2-2, with 8 nucleotides matching TRBD1. CDR1 SGDLS and CDR2 YYNGEE come from the germline V gene. This CDR3 region has 15 residues. Trimming removed 4 bases from V and 7 bases from J; junction bases left unmatched: 9. This CDR3 reads CASSHRTGSSGELFF. CDR3 nucleotides: TGTGCCAGCAGCCATAGGACAGGGTCTAGCGGGGAGCTGTTTTTT. The full variable domain, its missing parts supplied by reference TRBV9 and TRBJ2-2, is DSGVTQTPKHLITATGQRVTLRCSPRSGDLSVYWYQQSLDQGLQFLIQYYNGEERAKGNILERFSAQQFPDLHSELNLSSLELGDSALYFCASSHRTGSSGELFFGEGSRLTVL.

The gene calls are TRBV11-2 and TRBJ2-3, with 10 bases aligning to TRBD1. V lost 7 bases to trimming and J lost 4 bases; unmatched junction nucleotides: 8. Germline values: CDR1 SGHAT, CDR2 FQNNGV. This CDR3 is 15 amino acids long. The CDR3 here is CASTGTGDGADTQYF. The CDR3 region has the DNA TGTGCCAGCACAGGGACAGGGGATGGCGCAGATACGCAGTATTTT.

The V gene is TRBV6-5, the J gene TRBJ1-4; no clear D gene. This CDR3 is 13 amino acids long. Germline V gene sequence: CDR1 MNHEY, CDR2 SVGAGI. V lost 11 bases, J lost 2 bases, and 12 bases lay in between. The CDR3 DNA reads as TGTGCCGCCCGCGGGAGGACTAATGAAAAACTGTTTTTT. This codes for CAARGRTNEKLFF.

The chain recombines TRBV2 with TRBJ2-3, with 8 bases identical to TRBD2. The ends lost 4 bases at V and 8 bases at J; junction bases unmatched: 20. The V gene's germline CDR1 is SNHLY and CDR2 FYNNEI. The CDR3 is 18 residues long. This CDR3 is CASSAPAGGPEGGVTQYF. The CDR3 DNA follows: TGTGCCAGCAGTGCCCCTGCGGGAGGACCGGAAGGGGGAGTTACGCAGTATTTT. Filled out from reference TRBV2 and TRBJ2-3, the complete variable domain reads EPEVTQTPSHQVTQMGQEVILRCVPISNHLYFYWYRQILGQKVEFLVSFYNNEISEKSEIFDDQFSVERPDGSNFTLKIRSTKLEDSAMYFCASSAPAGGPEGGVTQYFGPGTRLTVL.

The chain is built from TRBV11-2 and TRBJ2-2; 7 bases line up with TRBD1. In germline, CDR1 is SGHAT, CDR2 FQNNGV. V was clipped by 10 bases and J by 5 bases; unmatched bases: 16. This CDR3 has 16 residues. This CDR3 reads CAINSGGPVVTGELFF. The CDR3 DNA is TGTGCCATCAACTCAGGGGGACCGGTGGTTACCGGGGAGCTGTTTTTT.

The rearrangement uses TRBV14 and TRBJ2-4; possible D gene TRBD1, 6 bases. V lost 4 bases and J lost 6, with 22 bases in between. There are 17 residues in the CDR3. CDR1 SGHDN and CDR2 FVKESK come from the germline V gene. CDR3 residues: CASSLEGLWGRRNIQYF. For the CDR3, the DNA is TGTGCCAGCAGCCTCGAAGGGCTCTGGGGGCGCCGAAACATTCAGTACTTC.

The chain employs TRBV2 and TRBJ2-1, with D unresolved. Per germline, CDR1 SNHLY and CDR2 FYNNEI. The CDR3 totals 11 residues. V was clipped by 8 bases and J by 5 bases, with 7 bases between them. CDR3: CASGGNNEQFF. The CDR3 DNA is TGTGCCAGCGGTGGTAACAATGAGCAGTTCTTC.

This sequence joins TRBV7-9 and TRBJ2-7; 8 positions agree with TRBD2. Germline V gene sequence: CDR1 SEHNR, CDR2 FQNEAQ (reference sequence). The trim removed 5 bases at V and 3 bases at J, leaving 3 bases unmatched. The CDR3 runs 13 residues. CDR3 bases: TGTGCCAGCAGCCCCAGCGGGAGCTACGAGCAGTACTTC. Translating it yields CASSPSGSYEQYF. Complete variable domain (other parts from reference TRBV7-9 and TRBJ2-7): DTGVSQNPRHKITKRGQNVTFRCDPISEHNRLYWYRQTLGQGPEFLTYFQNEAQLEKSRLLSDRFSAERPKGSFSTLEIQRTEQGDSAMYLCASSPSGSYEQYFGPGTRLTVT.

V and J are TRBV9 and TRBJ1-4; 10 bases fit TRBD1. The CDR3 has 17 residues. J gave up 3 bases and V 3 bases, and 8 bases lay outside the gene matches. Germline-derived CDR1 and CDR2 are SGDLS and YYNGEE. The CDR3 bases are TGTGCCAGCAGCGCGCACACCGGGACAGGGGCTAATGAAAAACTGTTTTTT. As protein: CASSAHTGTGANEKLFF.

This chain joins TRBV28 and TRBJ2-1, with 16 positions matching TRBD2. V was clipped by 6 bases and J by 4 bases; unmatched bases: 9. Germline lookup yields CDR1 MDHEN and CDR2 SYDVKM. The CDR3 contains 18 residues. The CDR3 loop is CASRDRGLAGGVYNEQFF. The CDR3, as DNA: TGTGCCAGCAGGGACAGGGGACTAGCGGGAGGGGTTTACAATGAGCAGTTCTTC. Full variable domain (outside the CDR3, taken from reference TRBV28 and TRBJ2-1): DVKVTQSSRYLVKRTGEKVFLECVQDMDHENMFWYRQDPGLGLRLIYFSYDVKMKEKGDIPEGYSVSREKKERFSLILESASTNQTSMYLCASRDRGLAGGVYNEQFFGPGTRLTVL.

The chain is built from TRBV5-4 and TRBJ2-7, with 10 bases that match TRBD1. The DNA matches TRBJ2-5 better at its end, which makes the J call doubtful. Germline loops: CDR1 SGHNT, CDR2 YYREEE (reference sequence). The CDR3 runs 14 residues. CDR3 sequence reads: CASRSTGGGETQYF. CDR3 sequence (DNA): TGTGCCAGCAGATCGACAGGGGGCGGAGAGACCCAGTACTTC.

This clone was recorded only once. The chain employs TRBV5-4 and TRBJ2-2, with a possible D match to TRBD2 (6 bases). V was cut by 4 bases and J by 6 bases, with 13 bases left in between. Per the germline V gene, CDR1 is SGHNT and CDR2 is YYREEE (reference sequence). The CDR3 runs 14 residues. The CDR3 bases are TGTGCCAGCAGCCCCCGGGTAGCGGCCGGGGAGCTGTTTTTT. Amino acids: CASSPRVAAGELFF.

CDR3 DNA sequence: TGCAGCGTTGAAGCAAGGGCAGGGGTGGAGACCCAGTACTTC. It codes for CSVEARAGVETQYF. The chain recombines TRBV29-1 with TRBJ2-5; maybe TRBD1 (6 bases). Germline V gives CDR1 SQVTM, CDR2 ANQGSEA. This CDR3 is built from 14 residues. V was clipped by 1 base and J by 5 bases, with 14 bases between them.

The CDR3 DNA follows: TGTGCCAGTAGTAAGACTAGCGGGAGAGTGAATGAGCAGTTCTTC. Encoded protein: CASSKTSGRVNEQFF. This chain connects TRBV19 to TRBJ2-1, with 12 bases identical to TRBD2. Germline V gives CDR1 LNHDA, CDR2 SQIVND (reference sequence). This CDR3 spans 15 amino acids. Losses at the gene ends were 4 bases for V and 7 bases for J; bases not matched to a gene: 5.

This chain joins TRBV9 and TRBJ1-2, with D uncertain. The V end lost 0 bases, the J end lost 3 bases, and 9 bases lay between the germline ends. There are 14 residues in the CDR3. CDR1 SGDLS and CDR2 YYNGEE come from the germline V gene. The CDR3 loop is CASSVEALHYGYTF. DNA for the CDR3: TGTGCCAGCAGCGTAGAAGCGCTCCACTATGGCTACACCTTC.

This chain connects TRBV6-1 to TRBJ2-6, with D perhaps TRBD2 (5 bases). CDR3 length: 18 residues. Trimming pared 0 bases from V and 0 bases from J, leaving 12 bases between. CDR1 is MNHNS and CDR2 is SASEGT in the germline V gene. The CDR3 here is CASSEAGEWGSGANVLTF. The CDR3, as DNA: TGTGCCAGCAGTGAAGCCGGGGAGTGGGGCTCTGGGGCCAACGTCCTGACTTTC.

The chain carries TRBV20-1 and TRBJ2-7; 9 nucleotides agree with TRBD1. Germline CDR1 is DFQATT and CDR2 is SNEGSKA (reference sequence). CDR3 length: 11 residues. This chain's CDR3 is CKPDRGCEQYF. The CDR3 bases are TGCAAACCCGACAGGGGGTGCGAGCAGTACTTC.

The chain recombines TRBV2 with TRBJ2-1; the match to TRBD2 covers 12 bases. The CDR3 runs to 14 residues. Germline-derived CDR1 and CDR2 are SNHLY and FYNNEI. V lost 8 bases, J lost 9 bases, and 8 bases stayed unmatched. CDR3 amino acids: CASGRLAGASEQFF. The CDR3 DNA reads TGTGCCAGCGGGAGACTAGCGGGAGCTAGTGAGCAGTTCTTC.